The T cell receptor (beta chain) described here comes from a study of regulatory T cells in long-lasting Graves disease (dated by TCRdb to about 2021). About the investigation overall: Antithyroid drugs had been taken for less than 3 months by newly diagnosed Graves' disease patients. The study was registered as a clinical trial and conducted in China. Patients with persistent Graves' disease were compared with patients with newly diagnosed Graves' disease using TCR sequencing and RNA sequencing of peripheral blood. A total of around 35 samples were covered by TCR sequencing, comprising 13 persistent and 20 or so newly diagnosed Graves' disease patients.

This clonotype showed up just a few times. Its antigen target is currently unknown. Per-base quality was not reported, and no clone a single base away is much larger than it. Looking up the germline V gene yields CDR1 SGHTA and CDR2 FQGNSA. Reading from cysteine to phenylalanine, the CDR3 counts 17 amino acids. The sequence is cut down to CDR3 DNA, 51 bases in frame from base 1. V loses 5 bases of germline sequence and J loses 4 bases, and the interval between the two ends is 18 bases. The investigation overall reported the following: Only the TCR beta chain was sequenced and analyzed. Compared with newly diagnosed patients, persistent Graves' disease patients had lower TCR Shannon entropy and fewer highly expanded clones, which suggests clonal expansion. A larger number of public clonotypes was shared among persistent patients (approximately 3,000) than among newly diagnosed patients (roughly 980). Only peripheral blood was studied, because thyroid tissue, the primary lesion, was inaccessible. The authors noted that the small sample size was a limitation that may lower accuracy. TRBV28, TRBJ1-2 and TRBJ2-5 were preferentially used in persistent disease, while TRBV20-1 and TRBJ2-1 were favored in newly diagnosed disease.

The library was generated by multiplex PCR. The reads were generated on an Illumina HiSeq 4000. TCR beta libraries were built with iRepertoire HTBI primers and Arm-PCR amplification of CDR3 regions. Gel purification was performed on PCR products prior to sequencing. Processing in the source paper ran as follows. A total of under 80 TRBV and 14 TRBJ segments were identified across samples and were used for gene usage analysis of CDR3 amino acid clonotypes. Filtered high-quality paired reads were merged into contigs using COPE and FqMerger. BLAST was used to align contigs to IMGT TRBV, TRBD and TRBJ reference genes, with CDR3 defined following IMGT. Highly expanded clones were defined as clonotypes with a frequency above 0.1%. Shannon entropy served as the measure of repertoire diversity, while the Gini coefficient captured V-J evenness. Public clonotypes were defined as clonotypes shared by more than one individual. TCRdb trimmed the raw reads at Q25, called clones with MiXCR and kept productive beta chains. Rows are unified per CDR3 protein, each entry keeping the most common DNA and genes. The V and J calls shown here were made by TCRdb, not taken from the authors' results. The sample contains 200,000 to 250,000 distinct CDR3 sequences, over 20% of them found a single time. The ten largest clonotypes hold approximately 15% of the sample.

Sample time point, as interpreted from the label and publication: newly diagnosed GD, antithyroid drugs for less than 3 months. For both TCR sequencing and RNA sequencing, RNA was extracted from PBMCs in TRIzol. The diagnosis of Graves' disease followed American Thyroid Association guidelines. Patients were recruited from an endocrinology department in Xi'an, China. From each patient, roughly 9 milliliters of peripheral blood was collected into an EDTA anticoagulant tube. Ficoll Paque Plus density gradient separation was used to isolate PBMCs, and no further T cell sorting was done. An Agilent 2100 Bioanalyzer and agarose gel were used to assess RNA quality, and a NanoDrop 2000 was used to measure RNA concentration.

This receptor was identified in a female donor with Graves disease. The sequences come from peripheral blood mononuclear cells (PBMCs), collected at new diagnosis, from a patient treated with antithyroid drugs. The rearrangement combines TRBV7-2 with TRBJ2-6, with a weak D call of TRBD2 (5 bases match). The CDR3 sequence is CASSKRIRGAGANVLTF. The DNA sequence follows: TGTGCCAGCAGCAAGCGGATACGTGGTGCCGGGGCCAACGTCCTGACTTTC.